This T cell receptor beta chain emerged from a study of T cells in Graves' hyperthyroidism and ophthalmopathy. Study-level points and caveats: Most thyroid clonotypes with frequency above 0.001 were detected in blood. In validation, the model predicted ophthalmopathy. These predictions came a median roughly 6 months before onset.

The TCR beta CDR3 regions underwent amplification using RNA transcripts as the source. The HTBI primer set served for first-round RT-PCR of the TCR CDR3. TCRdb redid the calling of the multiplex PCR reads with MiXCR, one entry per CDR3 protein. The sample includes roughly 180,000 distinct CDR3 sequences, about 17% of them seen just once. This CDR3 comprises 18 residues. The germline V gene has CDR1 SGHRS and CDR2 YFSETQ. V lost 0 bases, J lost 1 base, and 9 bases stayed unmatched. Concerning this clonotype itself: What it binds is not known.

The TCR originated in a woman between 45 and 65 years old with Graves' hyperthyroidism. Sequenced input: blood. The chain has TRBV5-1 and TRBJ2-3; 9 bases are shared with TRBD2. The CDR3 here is CASSLGGGGGERTDTQYF. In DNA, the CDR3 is TGCGCCAGCAGCTTGGGGGGCGGGGGGGGGGAACGCACAGATACGCAGTATTTT.